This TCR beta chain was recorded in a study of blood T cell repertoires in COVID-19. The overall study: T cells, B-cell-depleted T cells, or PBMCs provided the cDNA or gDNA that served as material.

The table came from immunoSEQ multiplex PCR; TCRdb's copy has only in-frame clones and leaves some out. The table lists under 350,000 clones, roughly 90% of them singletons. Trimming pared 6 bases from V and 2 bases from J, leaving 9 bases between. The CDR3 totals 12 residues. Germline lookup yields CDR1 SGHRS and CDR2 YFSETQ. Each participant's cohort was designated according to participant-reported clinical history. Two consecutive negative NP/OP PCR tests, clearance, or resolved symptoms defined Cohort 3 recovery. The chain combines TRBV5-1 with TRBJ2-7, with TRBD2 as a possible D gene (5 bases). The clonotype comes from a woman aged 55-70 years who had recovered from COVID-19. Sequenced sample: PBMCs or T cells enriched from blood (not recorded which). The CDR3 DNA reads TGCGCCAGCAAAGCGGAGACCTACGAGCAGTACTTC. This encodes CASKAETYEQYF.